Following are 10 T cell receptor beta chains from one sample sequenced in a study of regulatory T cells in long-lasting Graves disease. Relying on iRepertoire HTBI primers and Arm-PCR of CDR3 regions, the team built TCR beta libraries. TCRdb used MiXCR to reprocess the multiplex PCR reads, holding one entry per CDR3 protein. The sample lists hundreds of thousands of distinct CDR3 sequences, 15% occurring once. As for time point: newly diagnosed GD, antithyroid drugs for less than 3 months. The authors made the TCR library using RNA they extracted from PBMCs. The same data also contributed to another study, on T cells in Graves' hyperthyroidism and ophthalmopathy.

This material consisted of peripheral blood mononuclear cells (PBMCs), taken at new diagnosis, from a patient treated with antithyroid drugs. Every receptor here comes from a woman aged 40 to 55 with Graves disease.

This clonotype was recorded at least ten times. The rearrangement joins TRBV11-2 to TRBJ2-7; TRBD1 agrees at 8 bases. The CDR3 is 17 residues long. Unmatched junction bases numbered 13, after V lost 1 base and J lost 5 bases. CDR1 SGHAT and CDR2 FQNNGV come from the germline V gene. CDR3 sequence (DNA): TGTGCCAGCAGCTTAGGGAGGACAGGGCAAAATGGCAACGAGCAGTACTTC. It translates to CASSLGRTGQNGNEQYF.

This clonotype was picked up many times. The V call is TRBV9, the J call TRBJ2-1; unclear D gene. The CDR3 runs 15 residues. Germline lookup yields CDR1 SGDLS and CDR2 YYNGEE. V was pared by 2 bases and J by 0 bases, with 9 bases between. CDR3 nucleotides: TGTGCCAGCAGCGTGATGACGAGCTCCTACAATGAGCAGTTCTTC. Translated: CASSVMTSSYNEQFF.

This clonotype was seen many times. The chain combines TRBV2 with TRBJ2-1, with TRBD1 matching over 8 bases. The V and J ends lost 7 bases and 0 bases, in that order; junction bases with no gene match: 5. This CDR3 is built from 15 residues. Germline V CDR1 and CDR2: SNHLY, FYNNEI. The CDR3: CASIPDRASYNEQFF. In nucleotides, the CDR3 is TGTGCCAGCATCCCGGACAGGGCCTCCTACAATGAGCAGTTCTTC. Combining the CDR3 with reference TRBV2 and TRBJ2-1 gives the whole variable domain EPEVTQTPSHQVTQMGQEVILRCVPISNHLYFYWYRQILGQKVEFLVSFYNNEISEKSEIFDDQFSVERPDGSNFTLKIRSTKLEDSAMYFCASIPDRASYNEQFFGPGTRLTVL.

The gene calls are TRBV2 and TRBJ2-1; 10 bases line up with TRBD2. This CDR3 spans 16 amino acids. V was pared by 7 bases and J by 8 bases, with 14 bases of the junction left unmatched. Germline V gives CDR1 SNHLY, CDR2 FYNNEI. For the CDR3, the DNA is TGTGCCAGCAAAATATCGGCTAGCGGGAGTATCTATGAGCAGTTCTTC. It encodes CASKISASGSIYEQFF.

This clonotype has just a few counts. J is TRBJ2-2 and V is TRBV20-1; 9 positions match TRBD2. CDR1 DFQATT and CDR2 SNEGSKA come from the germline V gene (reference sequence). Trimming removed 0 bases from V and 1 base from J; junction bases left unmatched: 6. The CDR3 consists of 17 residues. The DNA of the CDR3 is TGCAGTGCTAGAGATGTCGTAGCGGGAGAGAACACCGGGGAGCTGTTTTTT. It encodes CSARDVVAGENTGELFF.

This clonotype was seen a handful of times. The germline gene is not matched at one end of the junction; a read error may be the cause. V usage is TRBV11-2 and J usage is TRBJ2-1; D tentatively reads TRBD1 or TRBD2 (5 bases each). Germline V gives CDR1 SGHAT, CDR2 FQNNGV. There are 16 residues in the CDR3. This CDR3 reads CASTPRGRSGYNEQLF. CDR3 bases: TGTGCCAGCACCCCCCGGGGCAGGTCGGGCTACAATGAGCAGCTCTTC. The whole variable domain, remainder taken from reference TRBV11-2 and TRBJ2-1, is EAGVAQSPRYKIIEKRQSVAFWCNPISGHATLYWYQQILGQGPKLLIQFQNNGVVDDSQLPKDRFSAERLKGVDSTLKIQPAKLEDSAVYLCASTPRGRSGYNEQLFGPGTRLTVL.

The table lists this clonotype with many counts. The J gene is TRBJ1-4, the V gene TRBV7-8; D is undetermined. Trimming took off 1 base at V and 5 bases at J, with 11 bases between the two ends. Germline V gene lookup returns CDR1 SGHVS and CDR2 FQNEAQ. The CDR3 runs 15 residues. CDR3 region: CASSLVEGRNEKLFF. DNA for the CDR3: TGTGCCAGCAGCTTAGTTGAGGGAAGGAATGAAAAACTGTTTTTT.

There are many counts of this clonotype. The chain combines TRBV7-6 with TRBJ2-7, with D perhaps matching TRBD1 (5 bases). There are 13 residues in the CDR3. Looked up from germline, CDR1 is SGHVS and CDR2 is FNYEAQ. V lost 0 bases and J lost 12, with 15 bases in between. The CDR3 region is CASSLAEDSMPYF. CDR3 sequence (DNA): TGTGCCAGCAGCTTAGCCGAAGACAGTATGCCGTACTTC.

This clonotype was seen at least ten times. The chain joins TRBV7-8 to TRBJ2-1; 7 nucleotides align to TRBD2. V lost 5 bases, J lost 2 bases, and 9 bases stayed unmatched. CDR1 SGHVS and CDR2 FQNEAQ come from the germline V gene. This CDR3 region has 16 residues. The CDR3 spells CASSLTGRETYNEQFF. The CDR3 DNA reads TGTGCCAGCAGCCTTACCGGGCGGGAGACCTACAATGAGCAGTTCTTC.

Ten or more counts support this clonotype. The V call is TRBV6-1, the J call TRBJ1-6; 8 nucleotides match TRBD1. Germline CDR1 and CDR2: MNHNS and SASEGT. The CDR3 totals 21 residues. Trimming cost V 7 bases and J 0 bases; bases outside gene matches: 20. This CDR3 is CASNLLSGTGRRGSYNSPLHF. The CDR3 bases are TGTGCCAGCAACCTTCTTTCCGGGACAGGCCGGAGAGGCTCCTATAATTCACCCCTCCACTTT.